The TCR beta chain under discussion was sequenced for a study of T cell repertoires in cytomegalovirus infection. This clonotype was picked up a small number of times. Its antigen is as yet unknown. From the reads, TCRdb called clonotypes with MiXCR, one entry per CDR3 protein. The table has some 100,000 distinct CDR3 sequences, less than 30% seen once; the top ten hold about 81%. Germline CDR1 and CDR2: SEHNR and FQNEAQ (reference sequence). This CDR3 spans 16 amino acids. Trimming removed 5 bases at V and 2 bases at J, with 16 bases between. This receptor was taken from a human donor in good health (CMV status not recorded). Some clones in this sample may be carry-over from other donors' samples. The input for sequencing was CD8+ T cells from cultured PBMCs, taken from culture after CMV antigen stimulation. The chain carries TRBV7-9 and TRBJ2-1; D remains unclear. CDR3 DNA sequence: TGTGCCAGCAGCCACACAAACCAGCCTGCCTACAATGAGCAGTTCTTC. Its protein is CASSHTNQPAYNEQFF.